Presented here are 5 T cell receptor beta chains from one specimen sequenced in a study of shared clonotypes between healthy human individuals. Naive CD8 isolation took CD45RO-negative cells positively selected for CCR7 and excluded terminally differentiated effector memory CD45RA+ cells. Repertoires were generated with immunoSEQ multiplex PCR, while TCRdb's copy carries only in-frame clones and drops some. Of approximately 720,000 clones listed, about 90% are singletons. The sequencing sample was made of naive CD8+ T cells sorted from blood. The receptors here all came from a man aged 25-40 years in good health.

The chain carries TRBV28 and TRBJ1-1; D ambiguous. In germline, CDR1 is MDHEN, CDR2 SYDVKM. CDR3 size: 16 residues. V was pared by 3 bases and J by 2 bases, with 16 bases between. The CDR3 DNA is TGTGCCAGCAGTTTTTCCCAAACGCGGAGAAACACTGAAGCTTTCTTT. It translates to CASSFSQTRRNTEAFF.

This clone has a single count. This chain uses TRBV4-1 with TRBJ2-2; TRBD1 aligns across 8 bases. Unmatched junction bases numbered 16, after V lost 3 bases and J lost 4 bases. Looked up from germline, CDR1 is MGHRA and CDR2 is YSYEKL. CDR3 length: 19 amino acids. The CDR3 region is CASSHRDRLQFDSTGELFF. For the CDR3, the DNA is TGCGCCAGCAGCCACAGGGACAGGTTACAATTCGATAGCACCGGGGAGCTGTTTTTT.

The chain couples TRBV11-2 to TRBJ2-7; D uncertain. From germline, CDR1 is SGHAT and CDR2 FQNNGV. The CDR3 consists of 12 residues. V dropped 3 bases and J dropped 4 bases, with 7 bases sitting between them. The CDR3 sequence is CASSFGAYEQYF. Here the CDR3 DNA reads TGTGCCAGCAGCTTTGGTGCATACGAGCAGTACTTC.

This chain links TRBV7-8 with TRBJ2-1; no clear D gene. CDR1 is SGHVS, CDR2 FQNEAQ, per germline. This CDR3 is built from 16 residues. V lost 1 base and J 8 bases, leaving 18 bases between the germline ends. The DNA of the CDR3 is TGTGCCAGCAGCTTAGAGGGCCTTGGGATTTGGGATGAGCAGTTCTTC. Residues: CASSLEGLGIWDEQFF.

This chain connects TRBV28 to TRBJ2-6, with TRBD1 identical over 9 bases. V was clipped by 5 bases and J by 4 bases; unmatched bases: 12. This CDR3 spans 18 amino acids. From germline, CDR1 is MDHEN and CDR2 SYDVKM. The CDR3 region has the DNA TGTGCCAGCAGTCCTCAGGACAGGGGTATTACCGGGGCCAACGTCCTGACTTTC. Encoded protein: CASSPQDRGITGANVLTF.